In this sample, the clone carrying this TCR beta chain turned up once. Its specificity is not known. This CDR3 contains 15 residues. CDR1 and CDR2 (germline): SGHVS, FNYEAQ. The germline V and J ends were trimmed by 2 bases and 0 bases, with 11 bases remaining between them. Method: immunoSEQ multiplex PCR; TCRdb's copy keeps in-frame clones and lacks some. The sample yields 15,000 to 20,000 clones, approximately 89% seen once. The sample belongs to a study of blood T cell dynamics during melanoma immunotherapy. Whole-study findings and limits: Whether repertoire-driving clones were melanoma-specific could not be determined.

Time point defined: pre-treatment baseline. Apart from two fast progressors, RECIST 1.1 response was judged 12 weeks post-infusion. Patients had no prior systemic cancer treatment, immunosuppressants or other active cancers. This TCR was recovered from a human donor with melanoma. The input for sequencing was blood, taken from a patient treated with checkpoint blockade. The J gene is TRBJ2-7, the V gene TRBV7-6; D not resolved. This CDR3 reads CASSLFGISSYEQYF. CDR3 sequence (DNA): TGTGCCAGCAGCTTATTTGGGATTAGCTCCTACGAGCAGTACTTC.